This TCR beta chain was found in a study of spatial heterogeneity in lung cancer. Only a few counts were recorded for this clonotype. The antigen remains undetermined. Since the library was made to target alpha chains, this beta chain is a stray read and its abundance is not meaningful. TCRdb recomputed calls from the 5' RACE reads with MiXCR, one row per CDR3 protein. This table has over 10,000 distinct CDR3 sequences, around 5.4% appearing once. The study, taken as a whole, reports: Expanded alpha and beta TCR counts within tumors tracked tumor mutation counts.

Time point specified: sample taken at primary tumor resection. This TCR was recovered from a female donor with early-stage non-small cell lung cancer. The specimen was lung tumor tissue, collected at surgery.

In DNA, the CDR3 is TGCGCCAGCAGCCACCAAACCGCTAATGAAAAACTGTTTTTT. Protein product: CASSHQTANEKLFF. This rearrangement joins TRBV4-1 to TRBJ1-4; D unresolved. This CDR3 contains 14 residues. The germline CDR1 and CDR2 sequences are MGHRA and YSYEKL. Trimming took 3 bases from V and 3 from J, leaving 8 bases between them.